This entry describes one T cell receptor beta chain. This sample stems from a study of T cells in localized non-small cell lung cancer. V shed 4 bases, J shed 6 bases, and the junction held 15 bases outside the gene matches. This CDR3 spans 17 amino acids. CDR1 is MNHNS and CDR2 is SASEGT in the germline V gene. Sequencing was performed with immunoSEQ multiplex PCR; in TCRdb, only in-frame clones are kept and a portion is missing. The table has about 36,000 clones, approximately 88% seen once. This chain links TRBV6-1 with TRBJ2-7, with TRBD2 identical over 10 bases. The sequence came from a woman aged 40 to 75 with stage I lung adenocarcinoma. The sample here was peripheral blood, taken before any cancer treatment. The CDR3 reads CASSVRGGLAGVFEQYF. As DNA, the CDR3 is TGTGCCAGCAGTGTCAGGGGGGGCCTAGCGGGGGTCTTCGAGCAGTACTTC.